Given below is one TCR beta chain in context. Its cognate antigen is unknown. TCRdb's table, derived via immunoSEQ multiplex PCR, lists solely in-frame clones and lacks some. Of over a million clones in the sample, under 80% were seen once. Trimming removed 6 bases from V and 3 bases from J, with 11 bases in between. This CDR3 has 13 amino acids. Germline V gives CDR1 SGHTA, CDR2 FQGNSA. This sample was taken from a study of shared clonotypes between healthy human individuals. Study findings and constraints: A few donors showed sharing of approximately 5% of naive CD4 clonotypes.

Material for sequencing was memory CD4+ T cells sorted from blood. Subset: CD45RA-negative fraction. This TCR derives from a young man in good health. V and J are TRBV7-2 and TRBJ1-1, with unresolved D. The CDR3 region has the DNA TGTGCCAGCAGTCCAAACACGTACACTGAAGCTTTCTTT. Encoded protein: CASSPNTYTEAFF.